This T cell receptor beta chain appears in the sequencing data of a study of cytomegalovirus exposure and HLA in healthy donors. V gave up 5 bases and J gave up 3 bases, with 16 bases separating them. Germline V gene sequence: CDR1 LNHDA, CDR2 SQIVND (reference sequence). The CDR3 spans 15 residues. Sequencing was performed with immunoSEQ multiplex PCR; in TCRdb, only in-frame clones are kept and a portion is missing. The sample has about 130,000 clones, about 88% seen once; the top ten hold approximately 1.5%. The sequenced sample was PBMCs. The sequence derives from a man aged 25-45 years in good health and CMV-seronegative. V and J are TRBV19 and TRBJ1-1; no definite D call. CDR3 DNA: TGTGCCAGTAGTCCGGGCGGGGTTGATGACACTGAAGCTTTCTTT. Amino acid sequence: CASSPGGVDDTEAFF.